The 9 T cell receptor beta chains below all came from one sample that was sequenced in a study of identical twins. A single record per CDR3 protein comes from TCRdb applying MiXCR to the 5' RACE reads. The sample holds 300,000 to 350,000 distinct CDR3 sequences; over 9% are singletons and the top ten take roughly 7%. This sample was shared with a second study, whose subject was yellow fever vaccine responses in identical twins.

The specimen sequenced was CD8+ T cells sorted from blood. The origin of the receptors is a young woman in good health.

This clonotype was counted only a few times. The chain employs TRBV4-1 and TRBJ1-1; D might be TRBD1 (5 bases). The V end lost 4 bases, the J end lost 1 base, and 13 bases lay between the germline ends. Germline assignment: CDR1 MGHRA and CDR2 YSYEKL. The length of the CDR3 is 15 residues. The CDR3 is CASSLDTFQNTEAFF. For the CDR3, the DNA is TGCGCCAGCAGCCTGGACACTTTTCAGAACACTGAAGCTTTCTTT.

This clonotype was picked up many times. This chain links TRBV29-1 with TRBJ2-7; tentative D call: TRBD1 (6 bases). Trimming took off 2 bases at V and 2 bases at J, with 13 bases between the two ends. The CDR3 has 14 residues. Per germline, CDR1 SQVTM and CDR2 ANQGSEA. The CDR3 bases are TGCAGCGTTGAATTATCAGGACAGACCTACGAGCAGTACTTC. It is translated as CSVELSGQTYEQYF.

This clonotype was seen repeatedly, ten times or more. V is TRBV29-1 and J is TRBJ1-1; D may be TRBD1 (5 bases). Germline CDR1 and CDR2: SQVTM and ANQGSEA. Between the trimmed V and J ends, which lost 4 bases and 4 bases, there was a span of 13 bases. The length of the CDR3 is 13 residues. CDR3 in DNA: TGCAGCGTTGGCGGGGGGTTGACCACTGAAGCTTTCTTT. It specifies CSVGGGLTTEAFF. Complete variable domain (other parts from reference TRBV29-1 and TRBJ1-1): SAVISQKPSRDICQRGTSLTIQCQVDSQVTMMFWYRQQPGQSLTLIATANQGSEATYESGFVIDKFPISRPNLTFSTLTVSNMSPEDSSIYLCSVGGGLTTEAFFGQGTRLTVV.

This clonotype came up many times. This chain links TRBV20-1 with TRBJ2-1; TRBD1 matches at 7 bases. Germline CDR1 and CDR2: DFQATT and SNEGSKA (reference sequence). V dropped 0 bases and J dropped 8; count of bases not matched to a gene: 1. This CDR3 is built from 12 residues. The CDR3 is CSARDRGYEQFF. The CDR3 DNA reads as TGCAGTGCTAGAGACAGGGGGTATGAGCAGTTCTTC.

This clonotype was seen at least ten times. The chain uses TRBV7-9 and TRBJ2-5; 10 bases are a match to TRBD1. Trimming took 4 bases from V and 5 from J; bases not matched to a gene: 7. CDR1 is SEHNR and CDR2 is FQNEAQ in the germline V gene (reference sequence). The CDR3 runs to 15 residues. The CDR3 loop reads CASSYGTGDMETQYF. Here the CDR3 DNA reads TGTGCCAGCAGCTACGGGACAGGGGATATGGAGACCCAGTACTTC.

This clonotype has more than one count but fewer than ten. This rearrangement joins TRBV7-9 to TRBJ2-1; 9 bases map to TRBD2. V was pared by 3 bases and J by 9 bases, with 9 bases of the junction left unmatched. The CDR3 has 15 amino acids. The germline CDR1 and CDR2 sequences are SEHNR and FQNEAQ (reference sequence). In DNA form, the CDR3 reads TGTGCCAGCAGCTTTGGCGGGGGGGCCAGCATTGAGCAGTTCTTC. Its translation is CASSFGGGASIEQFF.

This clonotype was recorded a few times. Here the CDR3 reads CASRDRGKPEQYF. The CDR3 DNA follows: TGCGCCAGCAGAGACCGGGGGAAACCCGAGCAGTACTTC. The chain recombines TRBV5-1 with TRBJ2-7; TRBD2 is a possible D gene (6 bases). CDR3 size: 13 residues. In germline, CDR1 is SGHRS, CDR2 YFSETQ. V was pared by 5 bases and J by 6 bases, with 15 bases between.

The V gene is TRBV28, the J gene TRBJ2-1; TRBD2 agrees at 7 bases. Germline V gene sequence: CDR1 MDHEN, CDR2 SYDVKM. This CDR3 contains 16 residues. The ends lost 6 bases at V and 0 bases at J; junction bases unmatched: 8. CDR3 loop: CASRLRGDLSYNEQFF. The DNA of the CDR3 is TGTGCCAGCAGGCTTCGGGGGGACCTCTCCTACAATGAGCAGTTCTTC.

The chain joins TRBV4-2 to TRBJ2-7; 7 bases match TRBD2. The junction had 4 bases not matched to a gene; V was cut back by 5 bases and J by 0 bases. This CDR3 comprises 14 residues. The V gene's germline CDR1 is LGHNA and CDR2 YNFKEQ. The CDR3 loop is CASSGRGNSYEQYF. CDR3 sequence (DNA): TGTGCCAGCAGCGGGCGGGGGAACTCCTACGAGCAGTACTTC.